This record looks at one T cell receptor (beta chain) sequence and its context. The entry originates in a study of blood T cell repertoires in COVID-19. The germline V gene has CDR1 SGHTA and CDR2 FQGNSA. The CDR3 totals 17 residues. V shed 5 bases and J shed 2 bases, with 19 bases lying between them. Repertoires were generated with immunoSEQ multiplex PCR, while TCRdb's copy carries only in-frame clones and drops some. The sample lists 350,000 to 450,000 clones, 89% occurring once. This TCR was recovered from a middle-aged woman with COVID-19, enrolled during active disease. The sequenced sample was peripheral blood. The V call is TRBV7-2, the J call TRBJ2-1; D possibly corresponds to TRBD2 (6 bases). This CDR3 is CASSRGSGLLPYNEQFF. The CDR3 nucleotides are TGTGCCAGCAGCCGTGGGTCGGGACTCCTACCCTACAATGAGCAGTTCTTC.